This TCR beta chain was retrieved from a study of T-cell reconstitution after alpha-beta-depleted transplantation in children. Preparation of the TCRbeta library was carried out with unique molecular identifiers. Each CDR3 protein gets one entry after TCRdb re-called the PCR reads with MiXCR. This repertoire shows fewer than 550,000 distinct CDR3 sequences, approximately 10% found once; its top ten account for about 14%. Germline V CDR1 and CDR2: ENHRY, SYGVKD. This CDR3 has 14 residues. With 4 bases removed from V and 0 bases from J, the gap between germline ends came to 7 bases. The chain recombines TRBV10-3 with TRBJ1-3; D might be TRBD1 (5 bases). The TCR originated in a female patient between 2 and 15 years old who had a stem cell transplant for aplastic anemia, so the T cells may come from the graft donor. Sequencing was performed on PBMCs, mostly from graft donor cells, taken 180 days after TCRalphabeta/CD19-depleted stem cell transplant. DNA of the CDR3: TGTGCCATCAGTGGACAGATCTCTGGAAACACCATATATTTT. Translating it yields CAISGQISGNTIYF.